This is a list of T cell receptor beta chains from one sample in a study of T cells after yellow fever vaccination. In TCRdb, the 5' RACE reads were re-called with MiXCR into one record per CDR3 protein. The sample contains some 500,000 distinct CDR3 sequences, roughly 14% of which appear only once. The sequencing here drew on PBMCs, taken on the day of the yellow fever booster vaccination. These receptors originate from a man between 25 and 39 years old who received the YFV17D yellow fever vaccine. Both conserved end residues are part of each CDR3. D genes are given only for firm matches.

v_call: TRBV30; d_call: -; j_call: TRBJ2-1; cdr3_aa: CAWGSEPPKVNEQFF
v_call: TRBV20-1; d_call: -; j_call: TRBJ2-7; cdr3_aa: CSAPGWPYEQYF
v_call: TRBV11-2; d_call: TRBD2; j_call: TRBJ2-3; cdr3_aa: CASSPGTSFADTQYF
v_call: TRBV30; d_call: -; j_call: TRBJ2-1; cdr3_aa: CAWSSQVVDEQFF
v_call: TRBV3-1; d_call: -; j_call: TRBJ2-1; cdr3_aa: CASNLLYSGNNEQFF
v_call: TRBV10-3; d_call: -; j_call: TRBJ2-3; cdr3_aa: CAIGQDRNTDTQYF
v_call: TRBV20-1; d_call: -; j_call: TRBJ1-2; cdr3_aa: CSARSGYTF
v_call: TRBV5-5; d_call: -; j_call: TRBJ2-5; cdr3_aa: CASSLGGWGTQYF
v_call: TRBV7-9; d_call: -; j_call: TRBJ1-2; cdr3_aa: CASSSLADGYTF
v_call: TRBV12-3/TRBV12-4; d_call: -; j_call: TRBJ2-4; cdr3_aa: CASSVWGGAGNIQYF